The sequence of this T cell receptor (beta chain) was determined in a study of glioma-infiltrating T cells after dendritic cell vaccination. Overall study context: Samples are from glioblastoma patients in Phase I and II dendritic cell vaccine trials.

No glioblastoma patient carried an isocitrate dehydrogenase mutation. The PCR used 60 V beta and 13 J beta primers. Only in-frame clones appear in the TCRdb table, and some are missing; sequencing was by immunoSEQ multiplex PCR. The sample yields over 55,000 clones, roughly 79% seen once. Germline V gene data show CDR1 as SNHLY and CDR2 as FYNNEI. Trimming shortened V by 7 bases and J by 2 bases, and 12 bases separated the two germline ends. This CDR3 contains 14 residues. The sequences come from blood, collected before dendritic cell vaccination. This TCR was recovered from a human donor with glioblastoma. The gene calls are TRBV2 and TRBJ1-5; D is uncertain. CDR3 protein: CASNRGLGNQPQHF. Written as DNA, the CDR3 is TGTGCCAGCAACCGGGGTTTGGGCAATCAGCCCCAGCATTTT.